Each of the 27 T cell receptor beta chains below was sequenced from the same sample in a study of somatic mutations in cytotoxic T cells in rheumatoid arthritis. Sequencing was performed with immunoSEQ multiplex PCR; in TCRdb, only in-frame clones are kept and a portion is missing. The repertoire holds 8,500 to 13,000 clones, 79% seen once, with around 35% in the top ten. The sequencing input was CD8+ T cells sorted from blood. Receptor source: an adult with rheumatoid arthritis.

The chain has TRBV7-8 and TRBJ2-5, with D uncertain. V lost 1 base, J lost 4 bases, and 22 bases lay in between. Germline assignment: CDR1 SGHVS and CDR2 FQNEAQ. CDR3 length: 18 amino acids. The CDR3 region has the DNA TGTGCCAGCAGCTTAGGAGTTTTGGTCCCAGAGGAAATAGAGACCCAGTACTTC. This codes for CASSLGVLVPEEIETQYF.

This clone has just a few counts. The chain carries TRBV5-1 and TRBJ1-5, with 7 bases that match TRBD1. The CDR3 has 14 residues. The V segment lost 0 bases and the J segment 5 bases; nucleotides outside the gene matches: 2. Per the germline V gene, CDR1 is SGHRS and CDR2 is YFSETQ. CDR3 region: CASSLGQGDQPQHF. The CDR3 DNA is TGCGCCAGCAGCTTGGGACAGGGAGATCAGCCCCAGCATTTT.

CDR3 residues: CASSRPRRPQHF. CDR3 coding DNA: TGTGCCAGCAGTCGGCCCCGCAGGCCCCAGCATTTT. This chain links TRBV28 with TRBJ1-5, with D uncertain. The CDR3 consists of 12 residues. The germline V gene encodes CDR1 MDHEN and CDR2 SYDVKM. V was clipped by 5 bases and J by 9 bases, with 11 bases between them. The full variable domain, with the rest looked up from reference TRBV28 and TRBJ1-5, is DVKVTQSSRYLVKRTGEKVFLECVQDMDHENMFWYRQDPGLGLRLIYFSYDVKMKEKGDIPEGYSVSREKKERFSLILESASTNQTSMYLCASSRPRRPQHFGDGTRLSIL.

This rearrangement joins TRBV4-2 to TRBJ2-1; D could derive from TRBD1 or TRBD2 (5 bases each). The germline V and J ends were trimmed by 0 bases and 1 base, with 10 bases remaining between them. The germline V gene has CDR1 LGHNA and CDR2 YNFKEQ. This CDR3 comprises 16 residues. As DNA, the CDR3 is TGTGCCAGCAGCCAAGAAGGGACCCCTTCCTACAATGAGCAGTTCTTC. Protein sequence: CASSQEGTPSYNEQFF.

The chain is built from TRBV29-1 and TRBJ2-3; D call uncertain. CDR1 SQVTM and CDR2 ANQGSEA come from the germline V gene. The V end lost 2 bases, the J end lost 7 bases, and 10 bases lay between the germline ends. The CDR3 sequence is 12 residues long. The CDR3 DNA follows: TGCAGCGTTGAATTGGGCAGGAATACGCAGTATTTT. Translation: CSVELGRNTQYF.

The chain has TRBV10-3 and TRBJ2-5; D is uncertain. The V and J ends lost 6 bases and 0 bases respectively, with 11 bases between them. The CDR3 sequence is 14 residues long. Germline V lookup: CDR1 ENHRY, CDR2 SYGVKD. CDR3 bases: TGTGCCATCAGGGGTTCGGGTAACCAAGAGACCCAGTACTTC. Translated, it gives CAIRGSGNQETQYF.

The V and J genes are TRBV19 and TRBJ1-1; D is perhaps TRBD1 (6 bases). Trimming cost V 3 bases and J 5 bases, with 19 bases left between them. Per germline, CDR1 LNHDA and CDR2 SQIVND (reference sequence). The CDR3 totals 16 residues. Here the CDR3 DNA reads TGTGCCAGTAGTATCCAGGGGTCGAATGGGAGGACTGAAGCTTTCTTT. Translated: CASSIQGSNGRTEAFF.

This clone appeared a few times. The genes are TRBV4-1 and TRBJ1-2, with a weak D call TRBD1 (5 bases). The CDR3 contains 13 residues. V lost 4 bases and J lost 4, with 10 bases in between. CDR1 is MGHRA and CDR2 is YSYEKL in the germline V gene. CDR3 region: CASSPSGGYGYTF. For the CDR3, the DNA is TGCGCCAGCAGCCCCTCGGGGGGCTATGGCTACACCTTC.

The chain combines TRBV27 with TRBJ2-1, with a weak D call TRBD2 (7 bases). The CDR3 sequence is 15 residues long. Germline V gene lookup returns CDR1 MNHEY and CDR2 SMNVEV (reference sequence). The V end lost 3 bases, the J end lost 2 bases, and 11 bases lay between the germline ends. DNA for the CDR3: TGTGCCAGCAGTTTCGGGGGGCTAACCTACAATGAGCAGTTCTTC. Amino acid sequence: CASSFGGLTYNEQFF.

The count of this clone is one. V gene TRBV5-5 combines with J gene TRBJ2-7; 9 positions match TRBD2. CDR3 length: 16 amino acids. Germline V gene lookup returns CDR1 SGHKS and CDR2 YYEKEE (reference sequence). V lost 0 bases and J lost 3; bases outside the gene matches: 7. The CDR3 DNA follows: TGTGCCAGCAGCTTGGGGTCCCTAGCGGGGTTCTACGAGCAGTACTTC. This gives the protein CASSLGSLAGFYEQYF.

V and J are TRBV7-9 and TRBJ2-1; 7 positions agree with TRBD1. Germline CDR1 and CDR2: SEHNR and FQNEAQ (reference sequence). J was trimmed by 6 bases and V by 1 base; bases with no gene match: 6. This CDR3 has 15 amino acids. The CDR3 loop is CASSLEGGPGNEQFF. The CDR3 nucleotides are TGTGCCAGCAGCTTAGAAGGGGGCCCGGGCAATGAGCAGTTCTTC.

The chain links TRBV6-1 to TRBJ2-7, with D possibly being TRBD1 or TRBD2 (7 bases each). The germline V gene has CDR1 MNHNS and CDR2 SASEGT. The CDR3 length is 17 residues. Deletions cut 2 bases from V and 1 base from J, with 18 bases between. The CDR3 region has the DNA TGTGCCAGCAGTGAATTCGGGGCAGGGGGGGTGTCCTACGAGCAGTACTTC. Its protein product is CASSEFGAGGVSYEQYF.

CDR3 coding DNA: TGCAGCGTTGAAGATTGGCCCGCTGAAGCTTTCTTT. Translation: CSVEDWPAEAFF. This chain connects TRBV29-1 to TRBJ1-1; D unclear. The CDR3 has 12 amino acids. V lost 0 bases and J lost 6, with 8 bases in between. The germline V gene has CDR1 SQVTM and CDR2 ANQGSEA.

The CDR3 loop reads CASSLVWLPSSNQPQHF. CDR3 nucleotide sequence: TGTGCCAGCAGCTTAGTTTGGTTACCGTCTAGCAATCAGCCCCAGCATTTT. The rearrangement uses TRBV7-2 and TRBJ1-5; D remains ambiguous. Germline values: CDR1 SGHTA, CDR2 FQGNSA. V lost 1 base to trimming and J lost 0 bases, with 13 bases between them. The CDR3 has 17 amino acids. The variable domain in full, with the rest retrieved from reference TRBV7-2 and TRBJ1-5, is GAGVSQSPSNKVTEKGKDVELRCDPISGHTALYWYRQSLGQGLEFLIYFQGNSAPDKSGLPSDRFSAERTGGSVSTLTIQRTQQEDSAVYLCASSLVWLPSSNQPQHFGDGTRLSIL.

The CDR3 spells CASSQVGTGTYEQYF. The CDR3 nucleotides read TGCGCCAGCAGCCAGGTTGGGACAGGGACCTACGAGCAGTACTTC. V is TRBV4-3 and J is TRBJ2-7, with 9 bases that match TRBD1. Germline values: CDR1 LGHNA, CDR2 YSLEER. The CDR3 spans 15 residues. Trimming cost V 3 bases and J 2 bases; bases outside gene matches: 5.

This CDR3 is CASSLGAAASYGYTF. The CDR3, as DNA: TGTGCCAGCAGCTTGGGAGCGGCGGCGAGCTATGGCTACACCTTC. The chain recombines TRBV5-7 with TRBJ1-2; D is unresolved. TRBV5-7 is an ORF for which the function is uncertain. Between the trimmed V and J ends, which lost 0 bases and 4 bases, there was a span of 13 bases. The CDR3 spans 15 residues.

The chain has TRBV11-2 and TRBJ1-5; D gene uncertain. The germline CDR1 and CDR2 sequences are SGHAT and FQNNGV. Trimming cost V 2 bases and J 3 bases, with 8 bases left between them. The CDR3 has 14 amino acids. CDR3 region: CASSLFPVNQPQHF. CDR3 coding DNA: TGTGCCAGCAGCTTATTCCCCGTCAATCAGCCCCAGCATTTT.

The chain recombines TRBV27 with TRBJ1-4; the D is unclear. V was trimmed by 1 base and J by 4 bases, leaving 4 bases between them. CDR3 length equals 13 residues. Per germline, CDR1 MNHEY and CDR2 SMNVEV (reference sequence). In DNA form, the CDR3 reads TGTGCCAGCAGTTTATTCAGTAATGAAAAACTGTTTTTT. This codes for CASSLFSNEKLFF.

As DNA, the CDR3 is TGTGCCAGCAGTTCACAGGGAGGCTACAATGAGCAGTTCTTC. Protein: CASSSQGGYNEQFF. The V and J genes are TRBV6-5 and TRBJ2-1; D may correspond to TRBD1 or TRBD2 (6 bases each). This CDR3 has 14 amino acids. Per the germline V gene, CDR1 is MNHEY and CDR2 is SVGAGI. V was cut by 4 bases and J by 3 bases, with 10 bases left in between.

This chain joins TRBV9 and TRBJ2-2, with 7 bases identical to TRBD1. CDR3 length: 16 residues. Trimming removed 3 bases from V and 5 bases from J; junction bases left unmatched: 10. Germline CDR1 reads SGDLS; CDR2 reads YYNGEE. The CDR3 nucleotides read TGTGCCAGCAGCGGAGGGGATCAGGGGGTTACCGGGGAGCTGTTTTTT. Protein product: CASSGGDQGVTGELFF.

V and J are TRBV6-1 and TRBJ2-5, with 7 bases aligning to TRBD2. The germline V gene has CDR1 MNHNS and CDR2 SASEGT. V was clipped by 8 bases and J by 5 bases; unmatched bases: 11. This CDR3 comprises 14 residues. Here the CDR3 reads CASRMRESWETQYF. The CDR3 DNA is TGTGCCAGCCGAATGCGGGAGTCCTGGGAGACCCAGTACTTC.

The V call is TRBV5-1, the J call TRBJ2-1, with TRBD2 matching over 7 bases. The CDR3 contains 15 residues. J was trimmed by 0 bases and V by 2 bases; bases with no gene match: 2. Germline CDR1 reads SGHRS; CDR2 reads YFSETQ. The CDR3 nucleotides read TGCGCCAGCAGCTTCGGGGGGACCTCCTACAATGAGCAGTTCTTC. Translation gives CASSFGGTSYNEQFF.

The chain carries TRBV11-2 and TRBJ2-1; TRBD2 matches at 8 bases. The germline CDR1 and CDR2 sequences are SGHAT and FQNNGV. CDR3 length: 15 amino acids. Trimming cost V 2 bases and J 5 bases; bases outside gene matches: 5. For the CDR3, the DNA is TGTGCCAGCAGCTTACGGGGGGGCTGGGACAATGAGCAGTTCTTC. It yields the protein CASSLRGGWDNEQFF.

This clone was seen a single time. The chain links TRBV30 to TRBJ1-5; 7 nucleotides align to TRBD1. This CDR3 has 15 amino acids. From germline, CDR1 is GTSNPN and CDR2 SVGIG (reference sequence). Unmatched junction bases numbered 8, after V lost 1 base and J lost 5 bases. CDR3 coding DNA: TGTGCCTGGAGTGATTCCGGGACAGCAGATCAGCCCCAGCATTTT. This gives the protein CAWSDSGTADQPQHF. Full variable domain (outside the CDR3, taken from reference TRBV30 and TRBJ1-5): SQTIHQWPATLVQPVGSPLSLECTVEGTSNPNLYWYRQAAGRGLQLLFYSVGIGQISSEVPQNLSASRPQDRQFILSSKKLLLSDSGFYLCAWSDSGTADQPQHFGDGTRLSIL.

The chain uses TRBV11-3 and TRBJ2-1; no firm D call. Germline-derived CDR1 and CDR2 are SGHNT and YENEEA. Trimming removed 0 bases at V and 6 bases at J, with 9 bases between. The CDR3 extends over 14 amino acids. The chain's CDR3 is CASSLDWLGNEQFF. The CDR3 DNA follows: TGTGCCAGCAGCTTAGATTGGCTAGGCAATGAGCAGTTCTTC.

The chain employs TRBV11-2 and TRBJ1-3; 9 bases align to TRBD1. Per germline, CDR1 SGHAT and CDR2 FQNNGV. The CDR3 totals 15 residues. Trimming took 4 bases from V and 2 from J; bases not matched to a gene: 3. Here the CDR3 DNA reads TGTGCCAGCAGCTCGGGGACAGGGCCTGGAAACACCATATATTTT. It codes for CASSSGTGPGNTIYF.

The chain recombines TRBV6-5 with TRBJ1-1; 7 positions match TRBD1. The CDR3 is made up of 16 amino acids. Germline CDR1 and CDR2: MNHEY and SVGAGI. V gave up 0 bases and J gave up 0 bases; unmatched junction bases: 4. In DNA, the CDR3 is TGTGCCAGCAGTTACTCACAGGGGCCGATGAACACTGAAGCTTTCTTT. It is translated as CASSYSQGPMNTEAFF.